Listed below are T cell receptor beta chains from one sample, sequenced in a study of blood T cell repertoires in COVID-19. Libraries were prepared by immunoSEQ multiplex PCR; TCRdb keeps only in-frame clonotypes and omits some of them. The table records 200,000 to 250,000 clones, more than 80% of them present only once. The sequenced material came from PBMCs or T cells enriched from blood (not recorded which). The receptors here all came from a man aged 45 to 65 who had been exposed to COVID-19. CDR3s include the opening cysteine and the closing phenylalanine or tryptophan.

v_gene,CDR3aa
TRBV19,CASSIVRGGAGELFF
TRBV6-1,CASSEGQVAYEQYF
TRBV7-3,CASSLTGGGAGANVLTF
TRBV2,CASSADREAGYTF
TRBV27,CASSFQGPQRPQHF
TRBV29-1,CSALEVGNTEAFF
TRBV3-1/TRBV3-2,CASSWQGADSPLHF
TRBV21-1,CASSKGAGAREETQYF
TRBV28,CASSSQTGSGYGYTF
TRBV28,CASSGLAGVSPQETQYF
TRBV19,CASSIVGLAGDPNNEQFF
TRBV27,CASSRTSGTYEQYF
TRBV30,CAWSVLGTGVTGELFF
TRBV5-1,CASSLDRWGEKLFF
TRBV5-1,CASSSGLPSTDTQYF
TRBV5-1,CASSSEMGARNIQYF
TRBV30,CAWSPIGDTQYF
TRBV5-4,CASSEDRTDTQYF
TRBV21-1,CASSKKGQSGNSYNSPLHF
TRBV7-9,CASSPVAGAGYTF
TRBV2,CASSRQGENTEAFF
TRBV7-2,CASSYGQGKGNTIYF
TRBV5-1,CASSSLPQGTSMEPQHF
TRBV25-1,CASSAGGTNEKLFF
TRBV28,CASSLGWNTEAFF
TRBV18,CASSDRRLAHEQYF
TRBV5-1,CASSLASGDTQYF
TRBV5-5,CASNSGTENEKLFF
TRBV6-5,CASSYQGRGYGYTF
TRBV7-3,CASSKDMNTEAFF
TRBV18,CASSPGAQETQYF
TRBV5-1,CASSQSTGLVDEQFF
TRBV12-3/TRBV12-4,CASSLGTGYGYTF
TRBV28,CASSTRGTENTEAFF
TRBV28,CASSLRGGYGYTF
TRBV27,CATRRLAGHTDTQYF
TRBV13,CASSLGGGAVDTQYF
TRBV6-5,CASSPGQGAHGYTF
TRBV5-1,CASRDTGTGTEQFF
TRBV7-3,CASSLSGGNTIYF
TRBV7-2,CASSSLNQETQYF
TRBV9,CASSVDTGSDQPQHF
TRBV28,CASLERGEDNEQFF
TRBV12-3/TRBV12-4,CASSVPFRTIYF
TRBV19,CASSISGGFANSPLHF
TRBV28,CASSAITGGGTEAFF
TRBV6-5,CCSGSFNEQFF
TRBV7-3,CASSTRTGGGTGELFF
TRBV18,CASSPPLGQASTDTQYF
TRBV3-1/TRBV3-2,CASSLQTGGSYNSPLHF
TRBV2,CASRNRVNEKLFF